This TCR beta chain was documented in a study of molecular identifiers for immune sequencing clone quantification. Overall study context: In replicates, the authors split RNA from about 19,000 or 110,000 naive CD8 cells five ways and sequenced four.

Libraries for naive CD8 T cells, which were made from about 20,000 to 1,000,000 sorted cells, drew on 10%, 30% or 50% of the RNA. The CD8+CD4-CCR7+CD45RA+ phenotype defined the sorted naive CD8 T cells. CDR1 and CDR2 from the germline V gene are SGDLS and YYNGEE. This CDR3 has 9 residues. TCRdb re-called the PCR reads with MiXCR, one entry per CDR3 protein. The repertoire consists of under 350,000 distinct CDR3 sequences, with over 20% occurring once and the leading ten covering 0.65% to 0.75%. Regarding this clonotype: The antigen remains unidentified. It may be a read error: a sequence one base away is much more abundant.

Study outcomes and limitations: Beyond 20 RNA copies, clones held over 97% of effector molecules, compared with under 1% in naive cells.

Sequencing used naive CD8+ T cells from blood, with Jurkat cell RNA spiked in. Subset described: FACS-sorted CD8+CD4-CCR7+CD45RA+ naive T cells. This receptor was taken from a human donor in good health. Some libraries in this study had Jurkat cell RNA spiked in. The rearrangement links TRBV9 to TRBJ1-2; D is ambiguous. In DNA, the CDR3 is TGTGCCAGCAGCATTCCCCCTCCCTTC. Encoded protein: CASSIPPPF.